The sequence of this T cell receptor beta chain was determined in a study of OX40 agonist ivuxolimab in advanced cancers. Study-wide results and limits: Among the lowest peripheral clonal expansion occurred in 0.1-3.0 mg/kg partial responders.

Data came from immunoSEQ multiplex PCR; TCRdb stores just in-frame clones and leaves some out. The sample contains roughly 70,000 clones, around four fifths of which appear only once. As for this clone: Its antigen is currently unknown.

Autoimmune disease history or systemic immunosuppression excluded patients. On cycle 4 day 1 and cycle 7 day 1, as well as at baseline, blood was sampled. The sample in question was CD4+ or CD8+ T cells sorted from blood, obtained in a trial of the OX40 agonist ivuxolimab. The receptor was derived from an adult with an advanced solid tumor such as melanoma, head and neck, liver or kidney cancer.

CDR3 coding DNA: TGTGCCAGCTCACTTGTCGATTCCCTGGGGGCCGGATCACCCCTCCACTTT. It encodes CASSLVDSLGAGSPLHF. This chain joins TRBV18 and TRBJ1-6; maybe TRBD1 (6 bases). This CDR3 comprises 17 residues. The V gene's germline CDR1 is KGHSH and CDR2 LQKENI. The ends were cut back, 4 bases at V and 10 bases at J, with 23 bases in the middle.